One and the same sample provided the 16 T cell receptor beta chains below, sequenced in a study of regulatory T cells in long-lasting Graves disease. HTBI primers from iRepertoire and Arm-PCR of CDR3 regions yielded the TCR beta libraries. TCRdb recomputed calls from the multiplex PCR reads with MiXCR, one row per CDR3 protein. The data show roughly 500,000 distinct CDR3 sequences, about 13% seen once. Time point reported: newly diagnosed GD, antithyroid drugs for less than 3 months. From PBMCs, RNA was extracted and then used to make the TCR library. The same data also went into a second study, on T cells in Graves' hyperthyroidism and ophthalmopathy.

This material consisted of peripheral blood mononuclear cells (PBMCs), taken at new diagnosis, from a patient treated with antithyroid drugs. These receptors came from a man aged 30 to 39 with Graves disease.

The chain is built from TRBV5-1 and TRBJ1-1; D gene ambiguous. This CDR3 has 11 residues. Germline assignment: CDR1 SGHRS and CDR2 YFSETQ. Trimming took 6 bases from V and 8 from J, leaving 11 bases between them. The CDR3 loop is CASILGREAFF. The CDR3 nucleotides read TGCGCCAGCATCCTAGGTAGAGAAGCTTTCTTT.

This clonotype was seen repeatedly, ten times or more. The chain joins TRBV12-3 or TRBV12-4 to TRBJ2-3; the D is unclear. The CDR3 covers 14 residues. With 2 bases removed from V and 5 bases from J, the gap between germline ends came to 11 bases. The CDR3 is CASSLFQLVDTQYF. CDR3 nucleotides: TGTGCCAGCAGTTTATTCCAGTTAGTAGATACGCAGTATTTT.

This clonotype was detected a few times. The chain couples TRBV24-1 to TRBJ2-2; maybe TRBD2 (5 bases). The germline V gene encodes CDR1 KGHDR and CDR2 SFDVKD. Trimming removed 4 bases at V and 7 bases at J, with 30 bases between. This CDR3 has 20 amino acids. The CDR3: CATSDPPVGHSAKWFGELFF. The CDR3 DNA sequence: TGTGCCACCAGTGACCCACCGGTCGGGCATAGCGCGAAGTGGTTCGGGGAGCTGTTTTTT.

As regards this clonotype: A much bigger clone sits one base away, suggesting this may be a read error. The chain uses TRBV2 and TRBJ2-1; D not certain. CDR3 size: 11 residues. Germline assignment: CDR1 SNHLY and CDR2 FYNNEI. CDR3 protein: CAGSGTREQFF. Written as DNA, the CDR3 is TGTGCCGGCAGTGGAACCCGCGAGCAGTTCTTC.

To note about this clonotype: Since a much larger clone is just one base distant, this may be a read error. The chain couples TRBV5-1 to TRBJ2-1, with D possibly matching TRBD2 (7 bases). The CDR3 covers 16 residues. The germline gives CDR1 SGHRS, CDR2 YFSETQ. The CDR3 coding sequence is TGCGTCAGCAGCTTACGCCCTGCGGGAGAGGGGGGTGAGCAGTTCTTC. It encodes CVSSLRPAGEGGEQFF. Full variable domain (outside the CDR3, taken from reference TRBV5-1 and TRBJ2-1): KAGVTQTPRYLIKTRGQQVTLSCSPISGHRSVSWYQQTPGQGLQFLFEYFSETQRNKGNFPGRFSGRQFSNSRSEMNVSTLELGDSALYLCVSSLRPAGEGGEQFFGPGTRLTVL.

This clonotype was observed a handful of times. The V call is TRBV20-1, the J call TRBJ2-3; D unclear. V lost 3 bases, J lost 0 bases, and 13 bases lay in between. Per germline, CDR1 DFQATT and CDR2 SNEGSKA (reference sequence). The CDR3 has 15 amino acids. The CDR3 region has the DNA TGCAGTGCTAGGGTCCCGGCCCTCAGCACAGATACGCAGTATTTT. It is translated as CSARVPALSTDTQYF.

As DNA, the CDR3 is TGTGCCAGCAGCTTAGAGGACAGGGGGCGGGGAGGCTACACCTTC. It translates to CASSLEDRGRGGYTF. The gene calls are TRBV7-9 and TRBJ1-2, with TRBD1 matching over 11 bases. Looked up from germline, CDR1 is SEHNR and CDR2 is FQNEAQ (reference sequence). There are 15 residues in the CDR3. Unmatched junction bases numbered 6, after V lost 1 base and J lost 8 bases. Based on the CDR3 plus reference TRBV7-9 and TRBJ1-2, the full variable domain is DTGVSQNPRHKITKRGQNVTFRCDPISEHNRLYWYRQTLGQGPEFLTYFQNEAQLEKSRLLSDRFSAERPKGSFSTLEIQRTEQGDSAMYLCASSLEDRGRGGYTFGSGTRLTVV.

This clonotype was counted many times. V is TRBV7-2 and J is TRBJ2-1, with D unresolved. Germline V gene sequence: CDR1 SGHTA, CDR2 FQGNSA. V lost 3 bases and J lost 0, with 15 bases in between. The CDR3 sequence is 17 residues long. Here the CDR3 reads CASSFDPIQSSYNEQFF. The DNA of the CDR3 is TGTGCCAGCAGCTTCGACCCTATACAAAGCTCCTACAATGAGCAGTTCTTC. Full variable domain (rest looked up from reference TRBV7-2 and TRBJ2-1): GAGVSQSPSNKVTEKGKDVELRCDPISGHTALYWYRQSLGQGLEFLIYFQGNSAPDKSGLPSDRFSAERTGGSVSTLTIQRTQQEDSAVYLCASSFDPIQSSYNEQFFGPGTRLTVL.

Details on this clonotype: Just one base apart from a much larger clone, this may be a read error. The chain links TRBV5-1 to TRBJ2-1; D call uncertain. CDR3 length equals 13 residues. Germline CDR1 and CDR2: SGHRS and YFSETQ. Deletions cut 1 base from V and 8 bases from J, with 10 bases between. The CDR3 DNA follows: TGCGCCAGCAGCTTGCCCGCCCCCGATGAGCAGTTCTTC. As protein: CASSLPAPDEQFF.

This clonotype has ten or more counts. V and J are TRBV10-3 and TRBJ2-1; possibly TRBD2 for D (6 bases). This CDR3 comprises 21 residues. The V gene's germline CDR1 is ENHRY and CDR2 SYGVKD. Trimming stripped 4 bases from V and 3 bases from J, with 31 bases between. The CDR3 loop is CAISGGARLPGLASYYNEQFF. The CDR3 bases are TGTGCCATCAGTGGAGGCGCTAGATTACCGGGCCTAGCGTCCTACTACAATGAGCAGTTCTTC.

This chain uses TRBV20-1 with TRBJ2-5; 7 nucleotides match TRBD1. The CDR3 runs to 15 residues. The V gene's germline CDR1 is DFQATT and CDR2 SNEGSKA (reference sequence). Unmatched junction bases numbered 9, after V lost 0 bases and J lost 5 bases. CDR3 in amino acids: CSAREGDRRMETQYF. In DNA, the CDR3 is TGCAGTGCTAGAGAGGGGGACAGACGTATGGAGACCCAGTACTTC.

V and J are TRBV7-9 and TRBJ2-2, with TRBD1 as a possible D gene (6 bases). V lost 4 bases and J lost 2, with 17 bases in between. The CDR3 is made up of 17 amino acids. CDR1 and CDR2 (germline): SEHNR, FQNEAQ (reference sequence). The CDR3 here is CASSSSSYRANTGELFF. In DNA, the CDR3 is TGTGCCAGCAGCTCCTCAAGCTACAGGGCCAACACCGGGGAGCTGTTTTTT.

At least ten counts were recorded for this clonotype. This chain connects TRBV11-2 to TRBJ2-7, with D possibly being TRBD2 (7 bases). Germline V gene sequence: CDR1 SGHAT, CDR2 FQNNGV. The V end was cut by 8 bases, the J end by 6 bases, with 20 bases between. The CDR3 totals 14 residues. CDR3 sequence: CASLGGATLGEQYF. In DNA, the CDR3 is TGTGCCAGCCTGGGGGGGGCGACCTTGGGCGAGCAGTACTTC. Drawing the rest from reference TRBV11-2 and TRBJ2-7, the complete variable domain is EAGVAQSPRYKIIEKRQSVAFWCNPISGHATLYWYQQILGQGPKLLIQFQNNGVVDDSQLPKDRFSAERLKGVDSTLKIQPAKLEDSAVYLCASLGGATLGEQYFGPGTRLTVT.

In its sample, this clonotype was seen a few times. The rearrangement joins TRBV7-6 to TRBJ2-2, with 8 bases aligning to TRBD2. V shed 2 bases, J shed 4 bases, and the junction held 6 bases outside the gene matches. Germline CDR1 SGHVS, CDR2 FNYEAQ. This CDR3 has 16 amino acids. For the CDR3, the DNA is TGTGCCAGCAGCTTAACAGCGGGAGTTAGCACCGGGGAGCTGTTTTTT. Protein: CASSLTAGVSTGELFF.

This clonotype was observed at least ten times. The chain links TRBV7-8 to TRBJ2-7; the match to TRBD2 covers 9 bases. Looked up from germline, CDR1 is SGHVS and CDR2 is FQNEAQ. The V and J ends lost 2 bases and 7 bases, in that order; junction bases with no gene match: 12. The CDR3 is made up of 16 amino acids. The CDR3 region is CASSLKGGRAGLEQYF. The DNA of the CDR3 is TGTGCCAGCAGCTTAAAAGGCGGGAGGGCCGGGTTGGAGCAGTACTTC. The full variable domain, completed using reference TRBV7-8 and TRBJ2-7, is GAGVSQSPRYKVAKRGQDVALRCDPISGHVSLFWYQQALGQGPEFLTYFQNEAQLDKSGLPSDRFFAERPEGSVSTLKIQRTQQEDSAVYLCASSLKGGRAGLEQYFGPGTRLTVT.

This clonotype was seen at least ten times. This sequence joins TRBV2 and TRBJ2-5; D might be TRBD2 (6 bases). V dropped 5 bases and J dropped 4 bases, with 26 bases sitting between them. Germline V gives CDR1 SNHLY, CDR2 FYNNEI. This CDR3 has 18 residues. The CDR3 bases are TGTGCCAGCAGTCCCGGGGGAGGAACGGGAGTATTTCGAGAGACCCAGTACTTC. Residues: CASSPGGGTGVFRETQYF.